Listed below are T cell receptor beta chains from one sample, sequenced in a study of chemoradiotherapy in HPV16-positive cancers. The repertoire was sequenced with immunoSEQ multiplex PCR; TCRdb's copy has only in-frame clones and lacks some. In the table there are 5,500 to 8,000 clones, 77% of which are singletons. This sample was gathered from a patient who underwent chemoradiotherapy. The origin of the receptors is a human donor with HPV-associated anogenital cancer. Each CDR3 is given with its conserved first and last residue. The D gene is left open where the match is weak. Where a row states a size, it is once, few, many or the class of an expanded clone; other rows omit it.

length: 12
size: NA
V: TRBV30
D: NA
J: TRBJ2-3
CDR3: CAWSAVTDTQYF
DNA: TGTGCCTGGAGTGCAGTCACAGATACGCAGTATTTT

length: 15
size: NA
V: TRBV6-4
D: NA
J: TRBJ2-1
CDR3: CASSSGGGHYNEQFF
DNA: TGTGCCAGCAGTTCGGGCGGGGGCCACTACAATGAGCAGTTCTTC

length: 13
size: NA
V: TRBV7-7
D: TRBD2
J: TRBJ2-5
CDR3: CASSTGTSDTQYF
DNA: TGTGCTAGCAGCACCGGGACTAGCGACACCCAGTACTTC

length: 15
size: few
V: TRBV9
D: NA
J: TRBJ1-6
CDR3: CASSVGRPYNSPLHF
DNA: TGTGCCAGCAGCGTCGGACGCCCCTATAATTCACCCCTCCACTTT

length: 14
size: NA
V: TRBV18
D: TRBD1
J: TRBJ1-2
CDR3: CASSPGQGLLGYTF
DNA: TGTGCCAGCTCCCCGGGACAGGGGCTCCTTGGCTACACCTTC

length: 13
size: NA
V: TRBV27
D: NA
J: TRBJ1-6
CDR3: CASKGTVDSPLHF
DNA: TGTGCCAGCAAGGGGACCGTAGATTCACCCCTCCACTTT

length: 22
size: NA
V: TRBV9
D: TRBD2
J: TRBJ2-3
CDR3: CASSVVLGLPLTRSPSTDTQYF
DNA: TGTGCCAGCAGCGTAGTTTTGGGACTACCTCTTACAAGGTCCCCTAGCACAGATACGCAGTATTTT

length: 14
size: NA
V: TRBV7-2
D: NA
J: TRBJ1-6
CDR3: CASSLTAYNSPLHF
DNA: TGTGCCAGCAGCTTGACAGCATATAATTCACCCCTCCACTTT

length: 15
size: NA
V: TRBV7-3
D: NA
J: TRBJ2-3
CDR3: CASSQDSGGTDTQYF
DNA: TGTGCTAGCAGCCAGGATTCTGGGGGCACAGATACGCAGTATTTT

length: 15
size: NA
V: TRBV6-5
D: NA
J: TRBJ2-2
CDR3: CASRLDVANTGELFF
DNA: TGTGCCAGCAGACTGGACGTAGCGAACACCGGGGAGCTGTTTTTT

length: 15
size: NA
V: TRBV5-1
D: TRBD1
J: TRBJ1-5
CDR3: CASSLTGDSISPQHF
DNA: TGCGCCAGCAGCTTAACAGGGGACTCAATCAGCCCCCAGCATTTT

length: 15
size: few
V: TRBV4-1
D: TRBD1
J: TRBJ1-6
CDR3: CASSQTGDSNSPLHF
DNA: TGCGCCAGCAGCCAAACGGGGGACAGCAATTCACCCCTCCACTTT

length: 12
size: NA
V: TRBV29-1
D: TRBD1
J: TRBJ2-3
CDR3: CSSQQGPDTQYF
DNA: TGCAGCTCCCAACAGGGGCCAGATACGCAGTATTTT

length: 18
size: few
V: TRBV7-6
D: TRBD2
J: TRBJ2-1
CDR3: CASSLSSGGARSYNEQFF
DNA: TGTGCCAGCAGCTTATCTAGCGGGGGGGCTAGGTCCTACAATGAGCAGTTCTTC

length: 13
size: NA
V: TRBV18
D: NA
J: TRBJ2-2
CDR3: CASSPTVAGELFF
DNA: TGTGCCAGCTCACCTACAGTGGCCGGGGAGCTGTTTTTT

length: 16
size: NA
V: TRBV5-1
D: NA
J: TRBJ1-5
CDR3: CASSLGFPNSNQPQHF
DNA: TGCGCCAGCAGCCTGGGGTTCCCAAATAGCAATCAGCCCCAGCATTTT

length: 16
size: NA
V: TRBV7-9
D: TRBD2
J: TRBJ2-1
CDR3: CASSLVGLADYNEQFF
DNA: TGTGCCAGCAGCTTAGTGGGTCTAGCGGACTACAATGAGCAGTTCTTC

length: 14
size: NA
V: TRBV18
D: NA
J: TRBJ2-3
CDR3: CASSRRSGADTQYF
DNA: TGTGCCAGCTCACGGAGATCCGGGGCAGATACGCAGTATTTT

length: 12
size: NA
V: TRBV5-4
D: NA
J: TRBJ2-1
CDR3: CASRRQHNEQFF
DNA: TGTGCCAGCAGACGACAGCACAATGAGCAGTTCTTC

length: 15
size: NA
V: TRBV6-5
D: NA
J: TRBJ2-7
CDR3: CASSSWGKGENEQYF
DNA: TGTGCCAGCAGTTCCTGGGGGAAGGGGGAAAACGAGCAGTACTTC

length: 15
size: NA
V: TRBV6-6
D: NA
J: TRBJ1-1
CDR3: CASSRTSTSNTEAFF
DNA: TGTGCCAGCTCTAGGACATCAACATCGAACACTGAAGCTTTCTTT

length: 14
size: NA
V: TRBV5-1
D: NA
J: TRBJ2-2
CDR3: CASSLEGQPGELFF
DNA: TGCGCCAGCAGCTTGGAAGGGCAACCCGGGGAGCTGTTTTTT

length: 14
size: few
V: TRBV30
D: NA
J: TRBJ1-6
CDR3: CAWRGEGWNSPLHF
DNA: TGTGCCTGGAGGGGGGAGGGGTGGAATTCACCCCTCCACTTT

length: 13
size: NA
V: TRBV19
D: NA
J: TRBJ1-3
CDR3: CASSPGLRDTIYF
DNA: TGTGCCAGTAGTCCTGGCCTGCGAGACACCATATATTTT

length: 13
size: NA
V: TRBV7-3
D: TRBD1
J: TRBJ2-5
CDR3: CASSKGALETQYF
DNA: TGTGCCAGTAGTAAGGGGGCTTTAGAGACCCAGTACTTC

length: 14
size: NA
V: TRBV28
D: NA
J: TRBJ1-5
CDR3: CASSFQQQNQPQHF
DNA: TGTGCCAGCAGTTTTCAACAGCAGAATCAGCCCCAGCATTTT

length: 15
size: once
V: TRBV30
D: TRBD1
J: TRBJ1-4
CDR3: CAWRDKDRGSEKLFF
DNA: TGTGCCTGGAGGGATAAGGACAGGGGGAGTGAAAAACTGTTTTTT

length: 16
size: NA
V: TRBV6-4
D: NA
J: TRBJ2-5
CDR3: CASSERQARYQETQYF
DNA: TGTGCCAGCAGTGAGAGACAGGCCAGGTACCAAGAGACCCAGTACTTC

length: 14
size: NA
V: TRBV7-2
D: NA
J: TRBJ2-7
CDR3: CASSLESGVSEQYF
DNA: TGTGCCAGCAGCTTAGAGAGCGGTGTGTCCGAGCAGTACTTC

length: 14
size: NA
V: TRBV27
D: NA
J: TRBJ2-2
CDR3: CASSLGTGPGELFF
DNA: TGTGCCAGCAGTTTAGGAACAGGGCCCGGGGAGCTGTTTTTT

length: 11
size: NA
V: TRBV6-5
D: NA
J: TRBJ2-7
CDR3: CASGPRPEQYF
DNA: TGTGCCAGCGGACCTCGACCCGAGCAGTACTTC

length: 15
size: once
V: TRBV21-1
D: NA
J: TRBJ2-7
CDR3: CARAWRATGPYEQYF
DNA: TGTGCCAGAGCCTGGCGGGCCACGGGCCCCTACGAGCAGTACTTC

length: 14
size: NA
V: TRBV6-5
D: NA
J: TRBJ2-7
CDR3: CASSYGLLGYEQYF
DNA: TGTGCCAGCAGTTACGGGCTCCTAGGGTACGAGCAGTACTTC

length: 14
size: NA
V: TRBV7-9
D: TRBD1
J: TRBJ2-7
CDR3: CASSFVGQGYEQYF
DNA: TGTGCCAGCAGCTTTGTTGGACAGGGCTACGAGCAGTACTTC

length: 16
size: NA
V: TRBV10-3
D: NA
J: TRBJ2-1
CDR3: CAIRPHGASQGNEQFF
DNA: TGTGCCATCAGACCTCACGGGGCCAGCCAGGGGAATGAGCAGTTCTTC

length: 18
size: NA
V: TRBV18
D: NA
J: TRBJ1-4
CDR3: CASSPGPRDSETNEKLFF
DNA: TGTGCCAGCTCACCAGGGCCTCGGGATTCGGAAACTAATGAAAAACTGTTTTTT

length: 19
size: NA
V: TRBV19
D: TRBD1
J: TRBJ1-6
CDR3: CASSISIRVGQGASSPLHF
DNA: TGTGCCAGTAGTATCTCGATACGTGTGGGACAGGGGGCTTCTTCACCCCTCCACTTT

length: 14
size: NA
V: TRBV18
D: NA
J: TRBJ1-4
CDR3: CASSQRTDNEKLFF
DNA: TGTGCCAGCTCTCAGAGGACAGATAATGAAAAACTGTTTTTT

length: 11
size: NA
V: TRBV30
D: NA
J: TRBJ2-7
CDR3: CAWWSGGEQYF
DNA: TGTGCCTGGTGGTCTGGGGGCGAGCAGTACTTC

length: 14
size: NA
V: TRBV19
D: NA
J: TRBJ2-7
CDR3: CASSIGGPSYEQYF
DNA: TGTGCCAGTAGTATTGGGGGGCCCTCCTACGAGCAGTACTTC

length: 14
size: once
V: TRBV6-6
D: TRBD1
J: TRBJ2-7
CDR3: CASGGGQGHHEQYF
DNA: TGTGCCAGCGGAGGGGGACAGGGTCACCACGAGCAGTACTTC